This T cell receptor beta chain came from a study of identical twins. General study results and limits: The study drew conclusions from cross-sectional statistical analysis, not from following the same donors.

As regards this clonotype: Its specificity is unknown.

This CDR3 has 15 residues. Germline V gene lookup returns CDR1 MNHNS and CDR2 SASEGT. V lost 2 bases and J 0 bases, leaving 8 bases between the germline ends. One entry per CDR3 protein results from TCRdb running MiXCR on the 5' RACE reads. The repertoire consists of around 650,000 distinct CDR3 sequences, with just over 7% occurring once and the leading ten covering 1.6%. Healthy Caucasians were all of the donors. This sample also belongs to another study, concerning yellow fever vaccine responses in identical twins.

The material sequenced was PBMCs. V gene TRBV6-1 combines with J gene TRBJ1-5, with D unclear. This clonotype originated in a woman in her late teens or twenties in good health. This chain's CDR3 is CASSESPYSNQPQHF. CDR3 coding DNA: TGTGCCAGCAGTGAATCGCCATATAGCAATCAGCCCCAGCATTTT.